This TCR beta chain was found in a study of response to subunit inactivated influenza vaccine. Findings of the study overall: Authors suggested seasonal influenza vaccinations each recruit few new T cells.

In the case of this clonotype: Its antigen is currently unknown.

TCRdb itself ran the RT-PCR reads through MiXCR, one entry per CDR3 protein. The sample holds about 310,000 distinct CDR3 sequences; roughly 20% are singletons and the top ten take 10%. The CDR3 is 14 amino acids. The V end was cut by 1 base, the J end by 5 bases, with 11 bases between. The germline V gene has CDR1 SNHLY and CDR2 FYNNEI. The chain has TRBV2 and TRBJ1-1, with a weak D call TRBD1 (5 bases). The input for sequencing was PBMCs from blood, taken approximately 20 months after vaccination. The sequence came from a man aged 50 to 69 who received an inactivated influenza vaccine. The CDR3 here is CASSEVSGGTEAFF. The CDR3, as DNA: TGTGCCAGCAGTGAAGTCTCCGGGGGAACTGAAGCTTTCTTT.